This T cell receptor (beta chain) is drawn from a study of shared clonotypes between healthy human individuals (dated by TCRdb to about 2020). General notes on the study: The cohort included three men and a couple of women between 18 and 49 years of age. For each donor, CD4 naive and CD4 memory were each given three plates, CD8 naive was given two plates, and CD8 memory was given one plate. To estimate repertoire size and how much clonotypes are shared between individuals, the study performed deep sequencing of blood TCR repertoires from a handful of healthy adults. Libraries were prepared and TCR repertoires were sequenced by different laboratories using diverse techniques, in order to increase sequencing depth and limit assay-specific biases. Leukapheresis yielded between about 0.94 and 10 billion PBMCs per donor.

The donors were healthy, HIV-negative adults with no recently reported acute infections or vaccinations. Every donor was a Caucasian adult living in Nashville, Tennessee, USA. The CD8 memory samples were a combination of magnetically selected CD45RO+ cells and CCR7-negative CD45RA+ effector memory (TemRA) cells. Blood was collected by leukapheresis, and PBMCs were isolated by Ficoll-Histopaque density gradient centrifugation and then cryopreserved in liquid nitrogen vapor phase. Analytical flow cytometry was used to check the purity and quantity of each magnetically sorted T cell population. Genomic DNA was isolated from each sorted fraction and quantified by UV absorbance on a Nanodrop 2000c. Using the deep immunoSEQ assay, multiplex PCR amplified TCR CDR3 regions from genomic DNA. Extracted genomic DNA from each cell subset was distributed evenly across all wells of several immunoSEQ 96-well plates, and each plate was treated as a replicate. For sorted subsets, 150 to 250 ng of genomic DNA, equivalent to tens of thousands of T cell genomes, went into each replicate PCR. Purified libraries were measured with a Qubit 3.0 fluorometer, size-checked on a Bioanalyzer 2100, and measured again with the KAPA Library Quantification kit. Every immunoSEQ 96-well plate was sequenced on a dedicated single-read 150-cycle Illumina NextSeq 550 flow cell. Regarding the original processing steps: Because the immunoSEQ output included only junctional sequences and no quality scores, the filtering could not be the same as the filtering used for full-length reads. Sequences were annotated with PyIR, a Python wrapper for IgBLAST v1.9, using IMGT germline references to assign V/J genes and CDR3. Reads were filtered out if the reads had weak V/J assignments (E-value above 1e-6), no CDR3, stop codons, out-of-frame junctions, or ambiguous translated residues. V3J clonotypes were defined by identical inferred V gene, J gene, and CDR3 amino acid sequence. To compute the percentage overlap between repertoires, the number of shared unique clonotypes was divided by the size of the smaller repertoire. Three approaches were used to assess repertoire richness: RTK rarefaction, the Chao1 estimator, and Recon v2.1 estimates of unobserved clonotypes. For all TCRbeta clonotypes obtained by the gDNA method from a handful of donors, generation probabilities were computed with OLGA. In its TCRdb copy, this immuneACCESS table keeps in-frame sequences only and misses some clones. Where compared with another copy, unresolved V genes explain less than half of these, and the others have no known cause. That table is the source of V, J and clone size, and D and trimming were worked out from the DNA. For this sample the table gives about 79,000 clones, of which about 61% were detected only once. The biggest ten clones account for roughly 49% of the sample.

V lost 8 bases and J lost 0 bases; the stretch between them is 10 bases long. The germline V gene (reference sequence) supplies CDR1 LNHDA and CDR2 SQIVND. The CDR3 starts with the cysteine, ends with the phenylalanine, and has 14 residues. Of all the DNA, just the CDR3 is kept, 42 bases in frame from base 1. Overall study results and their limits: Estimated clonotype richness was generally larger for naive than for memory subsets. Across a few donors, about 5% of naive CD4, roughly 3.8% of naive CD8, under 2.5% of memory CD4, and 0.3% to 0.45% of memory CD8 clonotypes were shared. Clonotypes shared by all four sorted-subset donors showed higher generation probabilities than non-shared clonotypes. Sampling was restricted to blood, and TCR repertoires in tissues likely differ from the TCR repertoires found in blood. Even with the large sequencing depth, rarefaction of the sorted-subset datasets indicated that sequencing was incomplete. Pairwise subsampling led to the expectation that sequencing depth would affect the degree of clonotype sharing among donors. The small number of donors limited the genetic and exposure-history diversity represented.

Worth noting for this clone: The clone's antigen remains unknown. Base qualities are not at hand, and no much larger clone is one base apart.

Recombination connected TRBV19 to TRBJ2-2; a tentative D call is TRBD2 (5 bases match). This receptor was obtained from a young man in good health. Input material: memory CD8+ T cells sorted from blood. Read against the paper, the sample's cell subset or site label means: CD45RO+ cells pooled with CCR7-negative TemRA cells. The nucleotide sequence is TGTGCCAGTCGAGAGGGAACGAACACCGGGGAGCTGTTTTTT. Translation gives CASREGTNTGELFF.